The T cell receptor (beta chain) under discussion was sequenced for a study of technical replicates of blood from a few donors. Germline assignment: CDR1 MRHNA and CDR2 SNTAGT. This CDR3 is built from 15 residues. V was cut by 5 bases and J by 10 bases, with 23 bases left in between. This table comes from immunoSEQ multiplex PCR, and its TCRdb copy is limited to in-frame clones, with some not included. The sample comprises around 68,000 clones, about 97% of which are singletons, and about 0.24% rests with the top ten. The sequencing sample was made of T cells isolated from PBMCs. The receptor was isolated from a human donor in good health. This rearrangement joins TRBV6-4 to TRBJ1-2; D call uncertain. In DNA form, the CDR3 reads TGTGCCAGCAGTAATATTATTAGTCTAGATGTTTTCTACACCTTC. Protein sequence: CASSNIISLDVFYTF.